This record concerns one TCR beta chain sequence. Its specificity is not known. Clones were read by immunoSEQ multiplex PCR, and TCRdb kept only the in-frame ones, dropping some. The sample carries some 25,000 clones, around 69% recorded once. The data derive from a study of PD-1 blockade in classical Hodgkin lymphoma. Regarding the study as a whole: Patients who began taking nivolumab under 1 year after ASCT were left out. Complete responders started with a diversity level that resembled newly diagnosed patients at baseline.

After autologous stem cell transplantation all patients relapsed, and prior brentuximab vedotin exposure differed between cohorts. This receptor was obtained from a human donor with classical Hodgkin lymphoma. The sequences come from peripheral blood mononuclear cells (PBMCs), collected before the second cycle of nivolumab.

CDR3 DNA sequence: TGTGCCAGCAGTGTCGACACCCTAATTGATTCACCCCTCCACTTT. The encoded protein is CASSVDTLIDSPLHF. The rearrangement joins TRBV28 to TRBJ1-6; D uncertain. This CDR3 is 15 amino acids long. Germline V gives CDR1 MDHEN, CDR2 SYDVKM. The germline V and J ends were trimmed by 5 bases and 8 bases, with 16 bases remaining between them.